These T cell receptor beta chains were read from a single sample in a study of early T cells in non-severe SARS-CoV-2 infection. TCRdb itself ran the 5' RACE reads through MiXCR, one entry per CDR3 protein. This sample has some 120,000 distinct CDR3 sequences, with 14% to 15% found just once. The sequenced sample was whole blood. The origin of the receptors is an adult who was a healthcare worker with PCR-confirmed SARS-CoV-2 infection or an uninfected control (not recorded which). The CDR3 runs from the conserved cysteine through the conserved F or W. A D gene is named only where the DNA matches it firmly. Some rows mark clone size as missing; the rest say once, few, many or name a class of expanded clone.

>TRBD1|.|TRBV20-1|14|TRBJ2-7
TGCAGTGTTCCTCACGGGGACAGGGGGTGGGAGCAGTACTTC
CSVPHGDRGWEQYF
>.|.|TRBV6-6|16|TRBJ2-6
TGTGCCAGCAGTTACTCGTGGTTGACTGGGGCCAACGTCCTGACTTTC
CASSYSWLTGANVLTF
>.|many|TRBV12-3/TRBV12-4|15|TRBJ1-5
TGTGCCAGCAGGAAGACTCAACAGGGTAATCAGCCCCAGCATTTT
CASRKTQQGNQPQHF
>.|.|TRBV12-3/TRBV12-4|14|TRBJ1-2
TGTGCCAGCAGTACTCAGACAGTTAACTATGGCTACACCTTC
CASSTQTVNYGYTF
>.|.|TRBV20-1|12|TRBJ2-7
TGCAGTGCTAGAGAGGACCATCTCGAGCAGTACTTC
CSAREDHLEQYF
>.|many|TRBV7-9|15|TRBJ2-1
TGTGCCAGCAGCTACCGTAGGGACTCCTACAATGAGCAGTTCTTC
CASSYRRDSYNEQFF
>.|once|TRBV6-1|16|TRBJ1-1
TGTGCCACAAGAACCGGACACCCGACGGAGAACACTGAAGCTTTCTTT
CATRTGHPTENTEAFF
>.|many|TRBV12-3/TRBV12-4|14|TRBJ1-6
TGTGCCAGCAGTTTCTCAGGGCCCAATTCACCCCTCCACTTT
CASSFSGPNSPLHF
>.|few|TRBV7-9|15|TRBJ2-2
TGTGCCAGCAGCTCCTACCGAAAGGGGACCGGGGAGCTGTTTTTT
CASSSYRKGTGELFF
>TRBD1|.|TRBV7-9|15|TRBJ2-5
TGTGCCAGCAGCCTGTGGGGGACAGGGACGGAGACCCAGTACTTC
CASSLWGTGTETQYF
>.|.|TRBV20-1|14|TRBJ2-7
TGCAGTGCCCGCGGTCGGGACCCACAAGGCGAGCAGTACTTC
CSARGRDPQGEQYF
>.|.|TRBV12-5|14|TRBJ1-1
TGTGCTAGTGGCACAGGGTCTTTCGGGGCTGAAGCTTTCTTT
CASGTGSFGAEAFF
>.|many|TRBV14|13|TRBJ1-3
TGTGCCAGCAGTAGGGACATCGGAAACACCATATATTTT
CASSRDIGNTIYF
>TRBD2|few|TRBV7-3|14|TRBJ2-3
TGTGCCAGCAGCTTGACTAGCGGCACAGATACGCAGTATTTT
CASSLTSGTDTQYF
>TRBD1|few|TRBV29-1|15|TRBJ1-5
TGCAGCGTCTCGACAGGGTTGGGGGGCAATCAGCCCCAGCATTTT
CSVSTGLGGNQPQHF
>.|many|TRBV5-1|14|TRBJ1-2
TGCGCCAGCAGCACAGGTGGAGAGAACTATGGCTACACCTTC
CASSTGGENYGYTF
>.|.|TRBV4-1|17|TRBJ2-7
TGCGCCAGCAGCCAAGAAATCGGCACTTTAGGAGGCTACGAGCAGTACTTC
CASSQEIGTLGGYEQYF
>TRBD1|many|TRBV6-2/TRBV6-3|15|TRBJ2-7
TGTGCCAGCGCTCCGGGGACAGGGGTAATCTACGAGCAGTACTTC
CASAPGTGVIYEQYF
>.|few|TRBV20-1|15|TRBJ1-6
TGCAGTGCTAGTAGGGAAGCCTCCTATAATTCACCCCTCCACTTT
CSASREASYNSPLHF
>.|.|TRBV7-9|13|TRBJ2-7
TGTGCCAGCAGTTGGGAAGGAGCCTACGAGCAGTACTTC
CASSWEGAYEQYF
>TRBD1|.|TRBV29-1|13|TRBJ1-4
TGCAGCGTCGCCGGGACAGGAAATGAAAAACTGTTTTTT
CSVAGTGNEKLFF
>TRBD1|few|TRBV2|15|TRBJ1-5
TGTGCCAGCAGCTCAATGACAGGGGGGGATCAGCCCCAGCATTTT
CASSSMTGGDQPQHF
>.|few|TRBV12-3/TRBV12-4|14|TRBJ2-3
TGTGCCAGCAGACAGGGAGTTGAGTCAGATACGCAGTATTTT
CASRQGVESDTQYF
>.|.|TRBV29-1|12|TRBJ1-1
TGCAGCGTTGAAGCTAGTGAGAGCAAAGTTTTCTTT
CSVEASESKVFF
>.|many|TRBV20-1|10|TRBJ2-1
TGCAGTGCTACCGACAATGAGCAGTTCTTC
CSATDNEQFF
>TRBD2|once|TRBV9|15|TRBJ2-7
TGTGCCAGCAGCCCAGAGGGTAGCGGGGGATACGAGCAGTACTTC
CASSPEGSGGYEQYF
>.|few|TRBV7-9|14|TRBJ1-1
TGTGCCAGCAGCCCAGGACAGATGAACACTGAAGCTTTCTTT
CASSPGQMNTEAFF
>.|few|TRBV7-2|14|TRBJ2-5
TGTGCCAGCAGCTACCGACAGTTAAGGGAGACCCAGTACTTC
CASSYRQLRETQYF
>.|few|TRBV12-5|16|TRBJ2-3
TGTGCTAGTGGTGGAGGGGTCTCAGGGAAACCAGATACGCAGTATTTT
CASGGGVSGKPDTQYF
>.|.|TRBV6-2/TRBV6-3|11|TRBJ2-1
TGTGCCAGCAGTCATGGCACCTTTCAGTTCTTC
CASSHGTFQFF
>.|many|TRBV29-1|13|TRBJ1-2
TGCAGCGTGGGGCAAACGCCGATCTATGGCTACACCTTC
CSVGQTPIYGYTF
>.|few|TRBV28|14|TRBJ2-7
TGTGCCAGCACCACTATTTGGGGGAACTACGAGCAGTACTTC
CASTTIWGNYEQYF
>TRBD1|few|TRBV6-2/TRBV6-3|14|TRBJ1-6
TGTGCCAGCACCCGACAGGGTACGGCCTCACCCCTCCACTTT
CASTRQGTASPLHF
>.|.|TRBV6-5|14|TRBJ2-3
TGTGCCAGCAGTTACTCGGGGGTAGGAGATACGCAGTATTTT
CASSYSGVGDTQYF
>.|few|TRBV5-1|16|TRBJ2-7
TGCGCCAGCAGCTTTAGGAATTCTGGATTTGGTTACGAGCAGTACTTC
CASSFRNSGFGYEQYF
>.|.|TRBV19|15|TRBJ1-4
TGTGCCAGTAGTGTACCGGACAGCATTTTTGAAAAACTGTTTTTT
CASSVPDSIFEKLFF
>.|few|TRBV10-2|14|TRBJ2-7
TGCGCCAGCAGTGGTATGGAGGGGGCCTTCGAGCAGTACTTC
CASSGMEGAFEQYF